This TCR beta chain emerged from a study of T cell responses to AZD1222 COVID-19 vaccine (dated by TCRdb to the early 2020s). For the wider study: AZD1222 recipients with second doses at about 4 weeks or about 12 weeks were pooled, because spike-specific TCR depth and breadth did not differ between schedules. TCR sequencing covered some 240 trial participants: 207 given two doses of AZD1222 and about 26 given two doses of MenACWY control vaccine. Trial participants were enrolled into age subgroups of 18-55, 56-69 and 70-plus years, which contained about 150, 27 and 61 TCR-sequenced participants, respectively.

The CDR3 regions of human TCRbeta chains were subjected to immunosequencing. In the authors' own workflow: Repertoire TCRs were matched against a reference library of SARS-CoV-2-specific TCRs generated with the MIRA antigen-specificity platform. Breadth was defined as the fraction of unique TCRs that were SARS-CoV-2-associated. Depth was defined as the fraction of total T cells that were SARS-CoV-2-associated. Using the MIRA data, each spike-specific TCR was mapped to the spike region that the TCR reacts to and placed in a CD4 or CD8 class. Log10-transformed breadth and depth values were compared by one-way ANOVA with Sidak's multiple comparisons tests. Drawn from immuneACCESS, this table holds only the in-frame rearrangements with V and J called that TCRdb kept. Clones are partly lost; checked studies trace under half to an unresolved V gene and leave the rest unexplained. V and J calls and clone size come straight from that table; D and trimming were deduced from the DNA. This sample has tens of thousands of clones in its table, and approximately 80% of those were observed once. Jointly, the top ten make up approximately 45% of the sample.

Of note for this clone: The antigen it recognizes is unknown. Base qualities are missing; no much larger clone stands one base away.

In the paper's terms, the time point label means: baseline before first vaccination. Vaccinee samples came from UK trials COV001 and COV002, including a single-blind randomized controlled phase 2/3 trial of AZD1222 (ChAdOx1 nCoV-19) in healthy adults. Trial participant PBMC samples were collected at day 0 and day 28 after the second dose for TCRbeta chain sequencing. The germline V gene provides CDR1 LGHNA and CDR2 YNFKEQ. Deletion took 4 bases off V and 1 base off J, with a span of 7 bases between the germline ends. Its CDR3 holds 13 amino acids, cysteine through phenylalanine. Only CDR3 DNA remains: 39 bases, in frame from the first base. Study-level results and caveats: Participants were mostly white British and included more females than males, and it was suggested by the authors that clonal diversity may have been underestimated. The 56-69-year group was small, and its depth increase did not reach significance, likely because of low power. Because no day 14 peak-response samples were available, the repertoires could be characterized only after the peak T cell response. After two AZD1222 doses, spike-specific TCR breadth and depth were significantly higher than at day 0 and than in MenACWY recipients. Reportedly, almost half of the unique spike-specific TCRs recognized epitopes lying outside the regions that are mutated in the B.1.351 and B.1.1.7 variants. The vaccine-associated CD4 TCRs covered the entire spike protein, and the dominant responses fell in regions 160-218 and 743-854. Conclusions about previously exposed vaccinees are limited because only a handful of AZD1222 recipients were SARS-CoV-2 seropositive at baseline.

The sequence was obtained from an adult in good health. The specimen comprised peripheral blood, sampled on day 0 of AZD1222 vaccination. Rearrangement joined TRBV4-2 to TRBJ1-1, with the D gene call left open. CDR3 loop: CASSLGANTEAFF. The DNA reads TGTGCCAGCAGCCTTGGAGCGAACACTGAAGCTTTCTTT.